This T cell receptor beta chain was sequenced during a study of blood T cell repertoires in COVID-19. Whole-study context: In each case, the material was cDNA or gDNA derived from T cells, B-cell-depleted T cells, or PBMCs.

J was trimmed by 1 base and V by 2 bases; bases with no gene match: 1. Germline values: CDR1 SNHLY, CDR2 FYNNEI. This CDR3 is built from 15 residues. Produced via immunoSEQ multiplex PCR; TCRdb's table is partial and in-frame only. The sample yields 150,000 to 200,000 clones, approximately 88% seen once. This receptor was taken from a man aged 35 to 55 with acute or convalescent COVID-19. The rearrangement uses TRBV2 and TRBJ2-2; 7 bases align to TRBD2. The material sequenced was peripheral blood. As DNA, the CDR3 is TGTGCCAGCAGTGAAACGGGGGGGAACACCGGGGAGCTGTTTTTT. Its protein is CASSETGGNTGELFF. The variable domain in full, with the rest retrieved from reference TRBV2 and TRBJ2-2, is EPEVTQTPSHQVTQMGQEVILRCVPISNHLYFYWYRQILGQKVEFLVSFYNNEISEKSEIFDDQFSVERPDGSNFTLKIRSTKLEDSAMYFCASSETGGNTGELFFGEGSRLTVL.